The sequence of this T cell receptor beta chain was determined in a study of CD8 T cells in Susac syndrome. Study observations and caveats: The study's TCR sequencing and HLA analysis drew on a certain number of individuals. That number was acknowledged as relatively small.

This clonotype was seen a handful of times. Antigen specificity is unknown. CD8+ and CD4+ T cells from blood underwent TCR beta sequencing. The multiple sclerosis controls comprised treatment-naive patients whose relapsing-remitting disease was stable or active. V was trimmed by 0 bases and J by 3 bases, leaving 9 bases between them. Germline loops: CDR1 MDHEN, CDR2 SYDVKM. This CDR3 has 14 amino acids. After extraction with the RNeasy kit, roughly 0.45 to 1 ug of the RNA was reverse transcribed using random hexamers. The method of amplification for TCR beta CDR3 was immunoSEQ multiplex PCR, covering 54 Vbeta and 13 Jbeta. Each CDR3 protein is one row after TCRdb ran MiXCR on the immunoSEQ multiplex PCR reads. The data show some 140,000 distinct CDR3 sequences, roughly 80% seen once.

This clonotype was obtained from a human donor with multiple sclerosis. Material for sequencing was CD8+ T cells from PBMCs. The V call is TRBV28, the J call TRBJ2-7; D is possibly TRBD1 (5 bases). The CDR3 protein is CASSLWQGGYEQYF. In DNA, the CDR3 is TGTGCCAGCAGTTTATGGCAGGGTGGCTACGAGCAGTACTTC.